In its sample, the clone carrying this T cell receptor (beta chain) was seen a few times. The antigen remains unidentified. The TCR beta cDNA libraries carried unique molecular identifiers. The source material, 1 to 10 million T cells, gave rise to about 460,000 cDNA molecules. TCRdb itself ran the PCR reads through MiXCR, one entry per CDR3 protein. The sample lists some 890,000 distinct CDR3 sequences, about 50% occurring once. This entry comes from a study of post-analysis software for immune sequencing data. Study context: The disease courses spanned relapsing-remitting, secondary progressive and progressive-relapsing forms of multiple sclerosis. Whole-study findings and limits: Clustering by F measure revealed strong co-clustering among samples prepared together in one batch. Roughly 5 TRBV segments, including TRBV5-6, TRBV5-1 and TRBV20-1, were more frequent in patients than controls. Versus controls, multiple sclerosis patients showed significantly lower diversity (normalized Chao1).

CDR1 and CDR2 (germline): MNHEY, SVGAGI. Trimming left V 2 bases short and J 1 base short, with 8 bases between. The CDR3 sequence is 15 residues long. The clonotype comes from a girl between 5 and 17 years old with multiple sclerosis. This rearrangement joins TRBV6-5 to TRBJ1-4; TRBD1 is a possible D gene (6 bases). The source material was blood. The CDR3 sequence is CASSYGRGTNEKLFF. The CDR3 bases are TGTGCCAGCAGTTACGGCAGGGGAACTAATGAAAAACTGTTTTTT.